The T cell receptor (beta chain) under discussion was sequenced for a study of blood T cell repertoires in COVID-19. Study-wide context: The United States, Italy and Spain provided the acute and convalescent COVID-19 samples.

In the original processing: Amplifying reference gene primers gave estimates of nucleated cell counts. Method: immunoSEQ multiplex PCR; TCRdb's copy keeps in-frame clones and lacks some. V and J calls and clone size are as listed in that table; D and trimming were resolved from the DNA. The table records approximately 210,000 clones, about four fifths of them present only once. Recruits, aged roughly 18 to 90 years, lived in around 24 US areas. In assigning cohorts, the study relied on participant-reported clinical history. Unmatched junction bases numbered 8, after V lost 10 bases and J lost 0 bases. This CDR3 comprises 15 residues. Germline V gives CDR1 SGHVS, CDR2 FQNEAQ.

The chain is built from TRBV7-8 and TRBJ1-1; 10 bases line up with TRBD1. The sequencing input was PBMCs or T cells enriched from blood (not recorded which). The TCR originated in a woman aged 45 to 65 with acute COVID-19. The chain's CDR3 is CATRTGGYMNTEAFF. In DNA form, the CDR3 reads TGTGCCACCAGGACAGGGGGTTATATGAACACTGAAGCTTTCTTT.